A selection of T cell receptor beta chains follows, all from one sample in a study of cytomegalovirus exposure and HLA in healthy donors. Clones were sequenced by immunoSEQ multiplex PCR, and TCRdb holds only the in-frame ones, with some missing. The repertoire consists of approximately 190,000 clones, with 80% to 85% occurring once and the leading ten covering about 0.8%. Sequencing was done on a sample of PBMCs. Source of these receptors: a woman aged 18-29 years in good health and CMV-seronegative. Both conserved end residues are part of each CDR3. Fields, in order: CDR3 length, J gene, V gene, clone size, D gene, CDR3 protein, CDR3 DNA. The D gene is left open where the match is weak. The size field is filled for only some rows; it gives once, few, many or a size class.

CDR3 length: 16
J gene: TRBJ1-5
V gene: TRBV7-8
clone size: -
D gene: -
CDR3 protein: CASSLVTGISNQPQHF
CDR3 DNA: TGTGCCAGCAGCTTAGTTACAGGGATAAGCAATCAGCCCCAGCATTTT

CDR3 length: 12
J gene: TRBJ1-1
V gene: TRBV11-2
clone size: -
D gene: -
CDR3 protein: CASSLERQRAFF
CDR3 DNA: TGTGCCAGCAGCTTAGAAAGACAGCGCGCTTTCTTT

CDR3 length: 11
J gene: TRBJ2-7
V gene: TRBV5-4
clone size: -
D gene: -
CDR3 protein: CASSPHYEQYF
CDR3 DNA: TGTGCCAGCAGCCCCCACTACGAGCAGTACTTC

CDR3 length: 17
J gene: TRBJ1-4
V gene: TRBV7-6
clone size: -
D gene: -
CDR3 protein: CASSLSPDGATNEKLFF
CDR3 DNA: TGTGCCAGCAGCTTAAGCCCCGACGGGGCAACTAATGAAAAACTGTTTTTT

CDR3 length: 13
J gene: TRBJ2-2
V gene: TRBV11-3
clone size: -
D gene: TRBD1
CDR3 protein: CASSEQGFGELFF
CDR3 DNA: TGTGCCAGCAGCGAACAGGGGTTCGGGGAGCTGTTTTTT

CDR3 length: 15
J gene: TRBJ2-2
V gene: TRBV5-1
clone size: -
D gene: -
CDR3 protein: CASARTVGNTGELFF
CDR3 DNA: TGCGCCAGCGCCCGGACAGTGGGGAACACCGGGGAGCTGTTTTTT

CDR3 length: 17
J gene: TRBJ1-2
V gene: TRBV2
clone size: -
D gene: TRBD1
CDR3 protein: CASSAGTGEIRGGGYTF
CDR3 DNA: TGTGCCAGCAGTGCCGGGACAGGGGAGATTCGGGGAGGTGGCTACACCTTC

CDR3 length: 15
J gene: TRBJ2-3
V gene: TRBV16
clone size: -
D gene: TRBD2
CDR3 protein: CASSQYSAGEDTQYF
CDR3 DNA: TGTGCCAGCAGCCAATATAGCGCGGGGGAGGATACGCAGTATTTT

CDR3 length: 16
J gene: TRBJ2-2
V gene: TRBV11-2
clone size: -
D gene: TRBD2
CDR3 protein: CASSSTSGVLTGELFF
CDR3 DNA: TGTGCCAGCAGCTCCACTAGCGGGGTGCTGACCGGGGAGCTGTTTTTT

CDR3 length: 14
J gene: TRBJ1-1
V gene: TRBV18
clone size: -
D gene: -
CDR3 protein: CASSPPTENTEAFF
CDR3 DNA: TGTGCCAGCTCACCACCCACAGAGAACACTGAAGCTTTCTTT

CDR3 length: 14
J gene: TRBJ2-1
V gene: TRBV9
clone size: -
D gene: -
CDR3 protein: CASSAETPYNEQFF
CDR3 DNA: TGTGCCAGCAGCGCAGAGACACCCTACAATGAGCAGTTCTTC

CDR3 length: 13
J gene: TRBJ1-1
V gene: TRBV6-5
clone size: -
D gene: TRBD1
CDR3 protein: CASSDRVMTEAFF
CDR3 DNA: TGTGCCAGCAGTGACAGGGTGATGACTGAAGCTTTCTTT

CDR3 length: 10
J gene: TRBJ1-1
V gene: TRBV29-1
clone size: -
D gene: -
CDR3 protein: CSVFSAEAFF
CDR3 DNA: TGCAGCGTTTTTTCCGCTGAAGCTTTCTTT

CDR3 length: 13
J gene: TRBJ2-1
V gene: TRBV10-1
clone size: -
D gene: -
CDR3 protein: CASSAQGGNEQFF
CDR3 DNA: TGCGCCAGCAGTGCTCAGGGAGGCAATGAGCAGTTCTTC

CDR3 length: 16
J gene: TRBJ2-5
V gene: TRBV27
clone size: -
D gene: TRBD2
CDR3 protein: CASSRWTSGEQETQYF
CDR3 DNA: TGTGCCAGCAGCCGATGGACTAGCGGAGAACAAGAGACCCAGTACTTC

CDR3 length: 18
J gene: TRBJ2-1
V gene: TRBV28
clone size: -
D gene: TRBD2
CDR3 protein: CASTVGLAGPWPYNEQFF
CDR3 DNA: TGTGCCAGCACCGTGGGACTAGCGGGCCCATGGCCCTACAATGAGCAGTTCTTC

CDR3 length: 13
J gene: TRBJ1-2
V gene: TRBV30
clone size: few
D gene: -
CDR3 protein: CASAATASRGYTF
CDR3 DNA: TGTGCCTCCGCGGCGACGGCGTCGAGGGGCTACACCTTC

CDR3 length: 12
J gene: TRBJ1-1
V gene: TRBV5-5
clone size: -
D gene: -
CDR3 protein: CASSMGLTEAFF
CDR3 DNA: TGTGCCAGCAGTATGGGCTTAACTGAAGCTTTCTTT

CDR3 length: 15
J gene: TRBJ2-5
V gene: TRBV9
clone size: -
D gene: TRBD2
CDR3 protein: CASSVGLALQETQYF
CDR3 DNA: TGTGCCAGCAGCGTAGGACTAGCGTTGCAAGAGACCCAGTACTTC

CDR3 length: 12
J gene: TRBJ1-1
V gene: TRBV5-5
clone size: -
D gene: -
CDR3 protein: CATGQMNTEAFF
CDR3 DNA: TGTGCCACCGGACAGATGAACACTGAAGCTTTCTTT

CDR3 length: 13
J gene: TRBJ2-5
V gene: TRBV10-1
clone size: -
D gene: -
CDR3 protein: CASSLQGSKTQYF
CDR3 DNA: TGCGCCAGCAGCCTACAGGGTTCCAAGACCCAGTACTTC

CDR3 length: 13
J gene: TRBJ2-7
V gene: TRBV19
clone size: -
D gene: -
CDR3 protein: CASSSTVIHEQYF
CDR3 DNA: TGTGCCAGTAGCTCGACAGTGATACACGAGCAGTACTTC

CDR3 length: 15
J gene: TRBJ1-6
V gene: TRBV9
clone size: -
D gene: -
CDR3 protein: CASSGETSGNSPLHF
CDR3 DNA: TGTGCCAGCAGCGGAGAGACTTCGGGGAATTCACCCCTCCACTTT

CDR3 length: 15
J gene: TRBJ2-5
V gene: TRBV6-5
clone size: -
D gene: -
CDR3 protein: CASSYGGGGQETQYF
CDR3 DNA: TGTGCCAGCAGTTACGGGGGCGGGGGTCAAGAGACCCAGTACTTC

CDR3 length: 14
J gene: TRBJ1-2
V gene: TRBV28
clone size: -
D gene: TRBD1
CDR3 protein: CASSLNPGQGPYTF
CDR3 DNA: TGTGCCAGCAGTTTAAACCCCGGACAGGGTCCCTACACCTTC

CDR3 length: 16
J gene: TRBJ2-6
V gene: TRBV5-1
clone size: -
D gene: -
CDR3 protein: CASSQFAGTGANVLTF
CDR3 DNA: TGCGCCAGCAGCCAGTTCGCCGGGACTGGGGCCAACGTCCTGACTTTC

CDR3 length: 15
J gene: TRBJ1-1
V gene: TRBV7-9
clone size: -
D gene: TRBD1
CDR3 protein: CASSLGQGHDTEAFF
CDR3 DNA: TGTGCCAGCAGCTTAGGACAGGGGCACGATACTGAAGCTTTCTTT

CDR3 length: 15
J gene: TRBJ2-6
V gene: TRBV7-3
clone size: -
D gene: -
CDR3 protein: CASSFTDSGANVLTF
CDR3 DNA: TGTGCCAGCAGCTTTACAGACTCTGGGGCCAACGTCCTGACTTTC

CDR3 length: 14
J gene: TRBJ2-5
V gene: TRBV7-8
clone size: -
D gene: -
CDR3 protein: CASSLVPGSETQYF
CDR3 DNA: TGTGCCAGCAGCTTAGTTCCGGGATCGGAGACCCAGTACTTC

CDR3 length: 15
J gene: TRBJ1-1
V gene: TRBV6-5
clone size: -
D gene: TRBD1
CDR3 protein: CASSSTGGICTEAFF
CDR3 DNA: TGTGCCAGCAGTAGTACAGGGGGCATCTGCACTGAAGCTTTCTTT

CDR3 length: 14
J gene: TRBJ1-2
V gene: TRBV23-1
clone size: -
D gene: -
CDR3 protein: CASSQSWQEDGYTF
CDR3 DNA: TGCGCCAGCAGTCAATCGTGGCAGGAGGATGGCTACACCTTC

CDR3 length: 17
J gene: TRBJ2-5
V gene: TRBV25-1
clone size: few
D gene: -
CDR3 protein: CASSENLMGRGRETQYF
CDR3 DNA: TGTGCCAGCAGTGAGAATTTGATGGGGAGAGGAAGGGAGACCCAGTACTTC

CDR3 length: 16
J gene: TRBJ2-2
V gene: TRBV18
clone size: -
D gene: TRBD2
CDR3 protein: CASSPQGLAGSGELFF
CDR3 DNA: TGTGCCAGCTCACCACAGGGACTAGCGGGATCCGGGGAGCTGTTTTTT

CDR3 length: 15
J gene: TRBJ1-3
V gene: TRBV6-5
clone size: once
D gene: TRBD1
CDR3 protein: CASKITGAPGNTIYF
CDR3 DNA: TGTGCCAGCAAAATCACAGGGGCCCCTGGAAACACCATATATTTT

CDR3 length: 16
J gene: TRBJ2-3
V gene: TRBV27
clone size: -
D gene: -
CDR3 protein: CASSLSSPRVADTQYF
CDR3 DNA: TGTGCCAGCAGTTTGTCGAGCCCCCGGGTTGCGGATACGCAGTATTTT

CDR3 length: 12
J gene: TRBJ2-1
V gene: TRBV28
clone size: -
D gene: TRBD2
CDR3 protein: CASTRLAGGQFF
CDR3 DNA: TGTGCCAGCACTAGGCTAGCGGGAGGACAGTTCTTC

CDR3 length: 16
J gene: TRBJ2-2
V gene: TRBV5-4
clone size: -
D gene: TRBD2
CDR3 protein: CASSFGGNKNTGELFF
CDR3 DNA: TGTGCCAGCAGCTTCGGGGGGAATAAAAACACCGGGGAGCTGTTTTTT

CDR3 length: 13
J gene: TRBJ2-7
V gene: TRBV14
clone size: once
D gene: -
CDR3 protein: CASSQRQKDEQYF
CDR3 DNA: TGTGCCAGCAGCCAACGTCAGAAAGACGAGCAGTACTTC

CDR3 length: 15
J gene: TRBJ1-3
V gene: TRBV6-5
clone size: few
D gene: -
CDR3 protein: CASSLGGSSGNTIYF
CDR3 DNA: TGTGCCAGCAGTTTGGGAGGGAGCTCTGGAAACACCATATATTTT

CDR3 length: 16
J gene: TRBJ2-1
V gene: TRBV5-8
clone size: -
D gene: TRBD2
CDR3 protein: CASSSWTSSREHEQFF
CDR3 DNA: TGTGCCAGCAGCTCCTGGACTAGCTCTAGAGAGCATGAGCAGTTCTTC

CDR3 length: 14
J gene: TRBJ1-3
V gene: TRBV2
clone size: -
D gene: -
CDR3 protein: CASLGGGLGNTIYF
CDR3 DNA: TGTGCCAGCCTCGGGGGGGGTTTGGGAAACACCATATATTTT

CDR3 length: 14
J gene: TRBJ1-2
V gene: TRBV7-9
clone size: -
D gene: -
CDR3 protein: CASSLAQVTSGYTF
CDR3 DNA: TGTGCCAGCAGCTTAGCACAGGTCACATCCGGCTACACCTTC

CDR3 length: 14
J gene: TRBJ2-2
V gene: TRBV6-5
clone size: -
D gene: -
CDR3 protein: CASSRGWATGELFF
CDR3 DNA: TGTGCCAGCAGCAGGGGCTGGGCGACCGGGGAGCTGTTTTTT

CDR3 length: 14
J gene: TRBJ2-7
V gene: TRBV19
clone size: -
D gene: TRBD1
CDR3 protein: CASSPTDRFHEQYF
CDR3 DNA: TGTGCCAGTAGTCCTACGGACAGGTTCCACGAGCAGTACTTC

CDR3 length: 13
J gene: TRBJ2-5
V gene: TRBV4-2
clone size: -
D gene: -
CDR3 protein: CASSPRLVETQYF
CDR3 DNA: TGTGCCAGCAGCCCCCGACTAGTGGAGACCCAGTACTTC

CDR3 length: 16
J gene: TRBJ2-7
V gene: TRBV11-2
clone size: -
D gene: -
CDR3 protein: CASSRGWDTQAYEQYF
CDR3 DNA: TGTGCCAGCAGTCGTGGTTGGGACACCCAAGCCTACGAGCAGTACTTC